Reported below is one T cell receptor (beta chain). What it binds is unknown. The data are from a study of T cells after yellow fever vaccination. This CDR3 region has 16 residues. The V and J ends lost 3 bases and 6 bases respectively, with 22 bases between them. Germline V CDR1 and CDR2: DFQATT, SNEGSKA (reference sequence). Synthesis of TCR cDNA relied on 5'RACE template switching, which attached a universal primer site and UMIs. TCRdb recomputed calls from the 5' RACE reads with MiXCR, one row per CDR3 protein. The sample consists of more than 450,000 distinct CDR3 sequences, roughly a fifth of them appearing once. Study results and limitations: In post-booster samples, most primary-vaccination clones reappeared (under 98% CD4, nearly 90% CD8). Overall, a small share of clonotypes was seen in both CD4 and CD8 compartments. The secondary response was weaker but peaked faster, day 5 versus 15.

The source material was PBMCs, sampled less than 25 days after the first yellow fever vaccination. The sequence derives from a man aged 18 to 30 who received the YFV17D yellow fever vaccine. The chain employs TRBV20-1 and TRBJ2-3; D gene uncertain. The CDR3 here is CSASSSLPGYFDTQYF. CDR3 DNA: TGCAGTGCTAGTTCCTCTCTGCCGGGCTACTTCGATACGCAGTATTTT.